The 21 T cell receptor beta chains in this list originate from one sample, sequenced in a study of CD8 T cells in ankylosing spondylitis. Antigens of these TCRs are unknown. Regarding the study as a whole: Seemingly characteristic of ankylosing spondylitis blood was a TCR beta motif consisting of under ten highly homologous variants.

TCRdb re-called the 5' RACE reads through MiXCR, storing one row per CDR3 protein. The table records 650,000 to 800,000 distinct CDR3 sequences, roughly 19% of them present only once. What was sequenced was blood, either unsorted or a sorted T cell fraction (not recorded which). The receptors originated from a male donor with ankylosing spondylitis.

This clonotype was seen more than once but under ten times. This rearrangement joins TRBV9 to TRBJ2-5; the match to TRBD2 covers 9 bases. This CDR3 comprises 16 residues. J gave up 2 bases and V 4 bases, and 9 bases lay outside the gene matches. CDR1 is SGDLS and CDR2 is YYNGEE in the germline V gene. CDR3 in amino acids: CASSLRLTSGQETQYF. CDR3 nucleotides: TGTGCCAGCAGCCTACGACTGACTAGCGGACAAGAGACCCAGTACTTC.

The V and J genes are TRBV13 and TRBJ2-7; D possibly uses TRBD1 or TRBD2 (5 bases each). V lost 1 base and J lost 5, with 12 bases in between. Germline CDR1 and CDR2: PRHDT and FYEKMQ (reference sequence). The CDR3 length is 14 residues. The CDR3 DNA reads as TGTGCCAGCAGCTTAGCTTCAGGGAGAAACGAGCAGTACTTC. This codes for CASSLASGRNEQYF.

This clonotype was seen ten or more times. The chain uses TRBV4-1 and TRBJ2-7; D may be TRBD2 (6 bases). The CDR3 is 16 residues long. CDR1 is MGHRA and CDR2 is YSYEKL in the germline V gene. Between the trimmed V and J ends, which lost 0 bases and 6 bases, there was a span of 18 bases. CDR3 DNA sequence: TGCGCCAGCAGCCAAGATCCGGGGGTGCCCGCCTCCGAGCAGTACTTC. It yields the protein CASSQDPGVPASEQYF.

The DNA of the CDR3 is TGCGCCAGCAGCTCGGGACAGGGTCACGGAGAGACCCAGTACTTC. As protein: CASSSGQGHGETQYF. The V and J genes are TRBV5-1 and TRBJ2-5; 9 nucleotides agree with TRBD1. This CDR3 comprises 15 residues. V dropped 3 bases and J dropped 4; count of bases not matched to a gene: 7. CDR1 and CDR2 (germline): SGHRS, YFSETQ.

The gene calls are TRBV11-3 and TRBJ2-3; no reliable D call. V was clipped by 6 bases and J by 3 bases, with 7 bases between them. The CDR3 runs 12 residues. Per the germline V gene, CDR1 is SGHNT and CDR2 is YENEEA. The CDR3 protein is CASRGRTDTQYF. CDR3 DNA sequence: TGTGCCAGCAGGGGTCGGACAGATACGCAGTATTTT.

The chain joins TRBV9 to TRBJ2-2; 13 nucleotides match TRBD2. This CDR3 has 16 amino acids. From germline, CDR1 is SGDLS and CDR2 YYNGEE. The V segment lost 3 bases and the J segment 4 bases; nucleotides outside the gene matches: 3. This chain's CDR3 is CASSDGTSGATGELFF. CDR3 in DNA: TGTGCCAGCAGCGACGGGACTAGCGGGGCCACCGGGGAGCTGTTTTTT. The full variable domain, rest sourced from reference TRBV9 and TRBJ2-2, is DSGVTQTPKHLITATGQRVTLRCSPRSGDLSVYWYQQSLDQGLQFLIQYYNGEERAKGNILERFSAQQFPDLHSELNLSSLELGDSALYFCASSDGTSGATGELFFGEGSRLTVL.

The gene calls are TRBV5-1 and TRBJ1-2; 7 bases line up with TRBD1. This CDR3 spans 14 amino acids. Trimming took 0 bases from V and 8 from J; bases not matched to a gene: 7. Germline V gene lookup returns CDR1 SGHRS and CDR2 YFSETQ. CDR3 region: CASSLGPTGSGYTF. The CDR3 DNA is TGCGCCAGCAGCTTGGGACCGACAGGGAGCGGCTACACCTTC. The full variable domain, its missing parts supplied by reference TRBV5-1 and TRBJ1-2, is KAGVTQTPRYLIKTRGQQVTLSCSPISGHRSVSWYQQTPGQGLQFLFEYFSETQRNKGNFPGRFSGRQFSNSRSEMNVSTLELGDSALYLCASSLGPTGSGYTFGSGTRLTVV.

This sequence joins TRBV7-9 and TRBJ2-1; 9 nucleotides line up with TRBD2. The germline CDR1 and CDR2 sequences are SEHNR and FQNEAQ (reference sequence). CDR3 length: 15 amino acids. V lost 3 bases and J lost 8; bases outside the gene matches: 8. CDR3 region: CASSLGTSSFDEQFF. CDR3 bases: TGTGCCAGCAGCTTGGGGACTAGCAGTTTCGATGAGCAGTTCTTC. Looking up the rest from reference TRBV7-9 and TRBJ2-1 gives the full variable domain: DTGVSQNPRHKITKRGQNVTFRCDPISEHNRLYWYRQTLGQGPEFLTYFQNEAQLEKSRLLSDRFSAERPKGSFSTLEIQRTEQGDSAMYLCASSLGTSSFDEQFFGPGTRLTVL.

The CDR3 nucleotides read TGTGCCAGCAGCGCCCGGACAAGGGGAACAAATTCACCCCTCCACTTT. Protein product: CASSARTRGTNSPLHF. V usage is TRBV7-6 and J usage is TRBJ1-6; tentatively, D is TRBD1 (5 bases). The CDR3 spans 16 residues. Germline V CDR1 and CDR2: SGHVS, FNYEAQ. The V gene lost 5 bases and the J gene lost 7 bases, with 18 bases spanning the gap.

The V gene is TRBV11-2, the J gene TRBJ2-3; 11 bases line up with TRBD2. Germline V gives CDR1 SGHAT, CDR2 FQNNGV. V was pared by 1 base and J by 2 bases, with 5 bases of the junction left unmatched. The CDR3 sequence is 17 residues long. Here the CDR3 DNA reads TGTGCCAGCAGCTTAGTCCCTAGCGGGGGGATCACAGATACGCAGTATTTT. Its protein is CASSLVPSGGITDTQYF.

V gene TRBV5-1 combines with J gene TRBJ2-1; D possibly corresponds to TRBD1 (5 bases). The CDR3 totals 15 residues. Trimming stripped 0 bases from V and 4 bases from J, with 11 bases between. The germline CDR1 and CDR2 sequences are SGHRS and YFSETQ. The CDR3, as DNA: TGCGCCAGCAGCTTGGGGGGCGACGTATACAATGAGCAGTTCTTC. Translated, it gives CASSLGGDVYNEQFF.

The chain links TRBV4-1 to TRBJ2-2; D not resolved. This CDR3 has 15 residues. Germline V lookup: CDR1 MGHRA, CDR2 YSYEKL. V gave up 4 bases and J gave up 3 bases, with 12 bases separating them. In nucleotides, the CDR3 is TGCGCCAGCAGCCTTCCTGGACGGGACACCGGGGAGCTGTTTTTT. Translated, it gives CASSLPGRDTGELFF.

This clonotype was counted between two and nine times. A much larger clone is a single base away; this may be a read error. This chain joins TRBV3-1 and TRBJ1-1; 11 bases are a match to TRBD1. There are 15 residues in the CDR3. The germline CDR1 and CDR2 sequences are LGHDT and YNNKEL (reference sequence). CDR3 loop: CASSPGTGGNTEASF. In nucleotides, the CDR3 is TGTGCCAGCAGCCCCGGGACAGGGGGGAACACTGAAGCTTCCTTT.

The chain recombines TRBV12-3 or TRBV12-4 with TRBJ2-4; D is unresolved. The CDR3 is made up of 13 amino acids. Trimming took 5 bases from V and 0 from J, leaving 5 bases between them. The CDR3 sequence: CASSRLAKNIQYF. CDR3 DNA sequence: TGTGCCAGCAGTAGACTAGCCAAAAACATTCAGTACTTC.

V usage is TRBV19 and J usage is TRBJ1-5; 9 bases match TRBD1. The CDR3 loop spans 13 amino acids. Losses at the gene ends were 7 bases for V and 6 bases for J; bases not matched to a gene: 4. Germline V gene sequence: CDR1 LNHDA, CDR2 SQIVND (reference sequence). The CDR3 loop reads CASTPTGGQPQHF. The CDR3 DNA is TGTGCCAGTACGCCGACAGGGGGTCAGCCCCAGCATTTT.

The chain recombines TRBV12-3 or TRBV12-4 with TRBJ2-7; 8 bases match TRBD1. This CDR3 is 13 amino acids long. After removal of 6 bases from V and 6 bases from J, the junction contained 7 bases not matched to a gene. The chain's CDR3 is CASRVRDRSEQYF. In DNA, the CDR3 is TGTGCCAGCAGGGTCCGGGACAGGAGCGAGCAGTACTTC.

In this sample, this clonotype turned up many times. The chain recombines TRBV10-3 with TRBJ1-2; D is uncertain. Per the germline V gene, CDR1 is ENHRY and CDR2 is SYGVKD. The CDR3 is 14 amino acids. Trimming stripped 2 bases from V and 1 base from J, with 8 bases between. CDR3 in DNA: TGTGCCATCAGTGAGCCGGACGTTAACTATGGCTACACCTTC. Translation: CAISEPDVNYGYTF.

Written as DNA, the CDR3 is TGTGCCAGCAGTATTAGCGGGCTAGGCACAGATACGCAGTATTTT. Encoded protein: CASSISGLGTDTQYF. V is TRBV12-3 or TRBV12-4 and J is TRBJ2-3; the match to TRBD2 covers 7 bases. J lost 1 base, V lost 5 bases, and 6 bases had no gene match. The CDR3 is made up of 15 amino acids.

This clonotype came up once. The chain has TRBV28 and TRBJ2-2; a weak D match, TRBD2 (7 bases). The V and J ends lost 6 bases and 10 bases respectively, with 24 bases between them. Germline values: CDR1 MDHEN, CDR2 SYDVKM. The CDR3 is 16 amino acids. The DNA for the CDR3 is TGTGCCAGCAGCCCTAGTGCCGGGGGGCGTGAAACGGAGCTGTTTTTT. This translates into CASSPSAGGRETELFF. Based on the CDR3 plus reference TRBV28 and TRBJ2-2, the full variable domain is DVKVTQSSRYLVKRTGEKVFLECVQDMDHENMFWYRQDPGLGLRLIYFSYDVKMKEKGDIPEGYSVSREKKERFSLILESASTNQTSMYLCASSPSAGGRETELFFGEGSRLTVL.

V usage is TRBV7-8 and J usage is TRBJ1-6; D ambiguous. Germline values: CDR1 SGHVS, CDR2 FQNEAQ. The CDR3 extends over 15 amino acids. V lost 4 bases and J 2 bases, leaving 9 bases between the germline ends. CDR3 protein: CASSYRSPYNSPLHF. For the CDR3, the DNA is TGTGCCAGCAGCTACCGTAGCCCCTATAATTCACCCCTCCACTTT.

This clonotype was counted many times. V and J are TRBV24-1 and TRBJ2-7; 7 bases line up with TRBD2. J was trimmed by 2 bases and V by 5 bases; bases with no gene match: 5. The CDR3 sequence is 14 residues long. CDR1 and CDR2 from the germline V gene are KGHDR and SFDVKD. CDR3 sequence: CATSASGTTYEQYF. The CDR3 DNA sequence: TGTGCCACCAGTGCCTCCGGGACTACCTACGAGCAGTACTTC.